The source of this TCR beta chain is a study of blood T cell repertoires in COVID-19 (dated by TCRdb to between 2020 and 2021). A note on the overall study: Samples covering the acute and convalescent phases of COVID-19 were provided by collaborators in the United States, Italy and Spain. The repertoires were released in a freely available public database intended as a resource for research on the immune response to SARS-CoV-2. Subjects who had been exposed to COVID-19, were actively infected with it, or had recovered from it provided the deeply sampled blood TCRbeta repertoires that made up the dataset. Nearly every sample came with metadata listing a de-identified subject ID, COVID-19 status, age in years and sex. The material from the prospective study consisted of cDNA or gDNA derived from T cells, B-cell-depleted T cells, or PBMCs. Where available, HLA class I and class II types were obtained from metadata supplied by the sample provider rather than from assay-based typing. Samples were obtained from the ongoing ImmuneRACE study (first 160 participants) and from over 1,000 subjects provided by 6 global collaborators. The study at large found these results: The amount of clinical and demographic metadata varied by source and participant and was provided uncurated.

Regarding this clone: No cognate antigen has been identified for it. Compared with germline, one end of the junction differs, possibly owing to a read error. This sample includes further DNA sequences coding for the same CDR3.

Collaborating institutions collected whole blood in K2EDTA tubes following their own protocols. Collaborator samples were shipped for TCRbeta analysis as frozen whole blood, isolated PBMCs, or DNA extracted from either sample type. TCRbeta CDR3 regions were amplified from genomic DNA using the immunoSEQ Assay, a bias-controlled multiplex PCR. Regarding the original processing steps: Within the assay, amplification of reference gene primers was used to estimate how many nucleated cells each sample contained. To quantify the absolute abundance of each unique TCRbeta CDR3 rearrangement, sequence reads were collapsed and filtered. For each sample, productive Simpson clonality was calculated by taking the square root of Simpson's diversity index across productive rearrangements. TCRdb mirrors the immuneACCESS table, restricted to in-frame sequences. Some clones are absent from its copies; in checked studies, under half trace to an unresolved V gene, and the reason for the others is unknown. The V and J calls and clone size were taken over from that table, and D and trimming were inferred from the DNA. The sample data list 150,000 to 200,000 clones, and around 87% of these were observed just once. The ten biggest clones cover about 0.58% of the sample.

The CDR3 holds 13 amino acids from the cysteine to the phenylalanine. Solely the CDR3 DNA is kept, with 39 bases framed from the first base. According to the germline V gene, CDR1 reads SGHTA and CDR2 reads FQGNSA. The sequence joins TRBV7-2 to TRBJ2-3, with TRBD1 matching 10 junction bases. The sequence derives from a man aged 50 to 59 with acute or convalescent COVID-19. The sequenced material came from peripheral blood. For the CDR3, the sequence is CASSLGGQGRGFF. In nucleotide form, the sequence is TGTGCCAGCAGCTTAGGGGGACAGGGGCGGGGCTTTTTT.